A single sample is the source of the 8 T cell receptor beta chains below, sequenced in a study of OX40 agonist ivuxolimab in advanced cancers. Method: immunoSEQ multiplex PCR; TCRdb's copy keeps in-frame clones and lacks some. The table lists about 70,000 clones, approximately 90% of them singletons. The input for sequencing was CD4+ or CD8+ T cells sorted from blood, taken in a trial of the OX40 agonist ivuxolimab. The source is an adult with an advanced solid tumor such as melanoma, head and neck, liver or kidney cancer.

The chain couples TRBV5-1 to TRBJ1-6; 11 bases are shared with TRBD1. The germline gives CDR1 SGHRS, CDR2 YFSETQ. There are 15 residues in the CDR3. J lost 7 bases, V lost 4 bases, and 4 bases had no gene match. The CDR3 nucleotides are TGCGCCAGCAGCACCGGACAGGGGGCAAATTCACCCCTCCACTTT. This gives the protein CASSTGQGANSPLHF.

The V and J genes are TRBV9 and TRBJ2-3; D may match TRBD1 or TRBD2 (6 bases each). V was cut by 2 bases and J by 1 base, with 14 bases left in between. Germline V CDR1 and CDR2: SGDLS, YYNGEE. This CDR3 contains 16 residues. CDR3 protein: CASSVLGGRGTDTQYF. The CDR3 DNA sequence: TGTGCCAGCAGCGTGCTCGGGGGCAGGGGCACAGATACGCAGTATTTT.

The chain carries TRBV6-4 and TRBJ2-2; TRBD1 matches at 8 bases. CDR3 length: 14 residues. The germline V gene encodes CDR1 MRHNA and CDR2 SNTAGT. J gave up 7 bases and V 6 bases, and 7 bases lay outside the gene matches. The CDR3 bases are TGTGCCAGCAGAGCGACAGGGGCCCTCGGGGAGCTGTTTTTT. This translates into CASRATGALGELFF.

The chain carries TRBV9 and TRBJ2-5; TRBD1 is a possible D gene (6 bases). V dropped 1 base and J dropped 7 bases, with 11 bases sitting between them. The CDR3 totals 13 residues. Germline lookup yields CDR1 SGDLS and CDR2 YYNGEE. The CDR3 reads CASSVSGEGTQYF. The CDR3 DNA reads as TGTGCCAGCAGCGTATCAGGGGAAGGGACCCAGTACTTC.

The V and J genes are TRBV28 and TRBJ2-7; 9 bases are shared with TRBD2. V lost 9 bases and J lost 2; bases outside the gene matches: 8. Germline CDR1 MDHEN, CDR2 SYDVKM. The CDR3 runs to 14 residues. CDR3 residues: CASYSGGPAYEQYF. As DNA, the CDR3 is TGTGCCAGTTATAGCGGGGGCCCAGCCTACGAGCAGTACTTC.

CDR3 sequence: CASSSDSAEAFF. The CDR3 DNA sequence: TGTGCCAGCAGTTCCGACAGCGCTGAAGCTTTCTTT. The chain is built from TRBV2 and TRBJ1-1; D perhaps matches TRBD1 (5 bases). CDR3 length: 12 residues. V shed 5 bases and J shed 6 bases, with 10 bases lying between them. The germline V gene encodes CDR1 SNHLY and CDR2 FYNNEI.

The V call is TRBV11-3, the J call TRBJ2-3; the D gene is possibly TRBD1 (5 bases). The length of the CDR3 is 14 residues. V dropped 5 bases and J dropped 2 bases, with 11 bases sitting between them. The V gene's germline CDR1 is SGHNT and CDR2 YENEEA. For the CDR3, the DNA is TGTGCCAGCAGCCCCTTCAGGGACACAGATACGCAGTATTTT. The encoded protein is CASSPFRDTDTQYF.

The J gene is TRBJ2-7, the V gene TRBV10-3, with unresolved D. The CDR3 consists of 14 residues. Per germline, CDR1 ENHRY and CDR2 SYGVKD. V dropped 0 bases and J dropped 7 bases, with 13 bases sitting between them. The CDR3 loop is CAISESYQATEQYF. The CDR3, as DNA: TGTGCCATCAGTGAGTCGTACCAGGCCACGGAGCAGTACTTC.